Sequencing of this T cell receptor (beta chain) was carried out in a study of blood T cell repertoires in COVID-19. Study-wide background: COVID-19 samples collected from the United States, Italy and Spain covered acute and convalescent phases. Nucleic acid was either cDNA or gDNA, and it came from T cells, B-cell-depleted T cells, or PBMCs.

Methods used by the authors: Using reference gene primer amplification, nucleated cell counts were estimated. TCRdb's table, derived via immunoSEQ multiplex PCR, lists solely in-frame clones and lacks some. V and J calls and clone size follow that table, whereas D and trimming were derived from the DNA. Of around 130,000 clones in the sample, around nine tenths were seen once. V was trimmed by 0 bases and J by 1 base, leaving 10 bases between them. The CDR3 is 15 amino acids. From germline, CDR1 is WSHSY and CDR2 SAAADI. The TCR sequence derives from a woman in her forties or fifties with acute or convalescent COVID-19. Material for sequencing was peripheral blood. The chain recombines TRBV10-2 with TRBJ2-7; no definite D call. CDR3 in amino acids: CASSESPRDSYEQYF. CDR3 in DNA: TGCGCCAGCAGTGAGTCCCCGCGAGATTCCTACGAGCAGTACTTC.